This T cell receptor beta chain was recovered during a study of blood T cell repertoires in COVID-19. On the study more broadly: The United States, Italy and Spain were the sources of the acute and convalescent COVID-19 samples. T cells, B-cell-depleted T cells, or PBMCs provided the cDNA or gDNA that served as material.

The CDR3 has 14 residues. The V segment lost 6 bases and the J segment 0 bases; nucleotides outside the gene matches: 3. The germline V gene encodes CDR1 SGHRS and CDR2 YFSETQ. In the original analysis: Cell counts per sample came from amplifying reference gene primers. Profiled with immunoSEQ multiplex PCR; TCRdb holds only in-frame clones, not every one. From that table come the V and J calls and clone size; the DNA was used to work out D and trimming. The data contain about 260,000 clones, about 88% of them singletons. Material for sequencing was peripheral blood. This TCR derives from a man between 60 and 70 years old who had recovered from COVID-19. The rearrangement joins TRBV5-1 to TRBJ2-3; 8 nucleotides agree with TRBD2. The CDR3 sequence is CASKASGSTDTQYF. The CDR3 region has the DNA TGCGCCAGCAAGGCTAGCGGGAGCACAGATACGCAGTATTTT.